This record concerns one T cell receptor (beta chain) sequence. These data belong to a study of control samples from healthy donors and cancer patients. Sequencing used immunoSEQ multiplex PCR; TCRdb keeps in-frame clones, though not all of them. The sample shows roughly 200,000 clones, over 80% of them seen only once. The V end lost 0 bases, the J end lost 4 bases, and 22 bases lay between the germline ends. The CDR3 length is 18 residues. Germline CDR1 SGDLS, CDR2 YYNGEE. This TCR came from a man aged 25 to 45 in good health. The chain couples TRBV9 to TRBJ1-1; maybe TRBD1 (6 bases). Input material: blood. The CDR3 reads CASSVDGGAGRSSTEAFF. The CDR3 coding sequence is TGTGCCAGCAGCGTAGACGGGGGCGCAGGTCGAAGTAGCACTGAAGCTTTCTTT.